This TCR beta chain was recorded in a study of cytomegalovirus exposure and HLA in healthy donors. Notes on the study in general: Presence/absence analyses supposed approximately even sequencing depth among donors. Later analysis showed most CMV-associated TCR beta chains appearing HLA-restricted.

As concerns this clone: Its target is not known.

At sampling all donors were nominally healthy, likely with unrecorded immune exposures. V shed 11 bases, J shed 5 bases, and the junction held 10 bases outside the gene matches. Germline V gene sequence: CDR1 MDHEN, CDR2 SYDVKM. This CDR3 is built from 13 residues. PCR used 60 Vbeta primers and 13 Jbeta primers. Under the authors' procedure: About 10 million shared chains were among approximately 80 million unique TCR beta chains counted in a later analysis. The assay was immunoSEQ multiplex PCR, and TCRdb's table has in-frame clones only and misses some. D and trimming were read from the DNA, whereas the V and J calls and clone size are those reported in that table. The sample lists nearly 110,000 clones, around 75% occurring once.

Source material: PBMCs. The clonotype comes from a female donor in good health and CMV-seronegative. J is TRBJ1-2 and V is TRBV28, with 8 positions matching TRBD1. This chain's CDR3 is CASQTGVGYGYTF. The CDR3 DNA is TGTGCCTCACAGACAGGGGTAGGATATGGCTACACCTTC.